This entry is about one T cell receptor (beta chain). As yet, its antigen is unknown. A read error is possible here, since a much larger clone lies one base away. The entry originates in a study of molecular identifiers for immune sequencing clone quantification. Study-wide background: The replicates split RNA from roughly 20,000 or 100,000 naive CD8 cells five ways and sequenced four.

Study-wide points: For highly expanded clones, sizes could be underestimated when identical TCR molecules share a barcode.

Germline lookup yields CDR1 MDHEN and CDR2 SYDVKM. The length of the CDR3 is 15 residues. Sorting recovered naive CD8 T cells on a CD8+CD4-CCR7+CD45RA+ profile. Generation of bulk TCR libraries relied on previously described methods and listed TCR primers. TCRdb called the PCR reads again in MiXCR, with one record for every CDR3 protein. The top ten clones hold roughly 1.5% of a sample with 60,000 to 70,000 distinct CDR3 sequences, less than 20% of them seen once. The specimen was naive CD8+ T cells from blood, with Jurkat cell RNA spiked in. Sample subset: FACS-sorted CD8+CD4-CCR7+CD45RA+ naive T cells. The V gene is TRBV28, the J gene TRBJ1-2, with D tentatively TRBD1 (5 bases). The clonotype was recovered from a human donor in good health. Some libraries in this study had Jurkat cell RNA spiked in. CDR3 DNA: TGTGTCAGCAGTTTAAATGTCAGGGAAACTTATGGCTACACCTTC. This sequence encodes CVSSLNVRETYGYTF.